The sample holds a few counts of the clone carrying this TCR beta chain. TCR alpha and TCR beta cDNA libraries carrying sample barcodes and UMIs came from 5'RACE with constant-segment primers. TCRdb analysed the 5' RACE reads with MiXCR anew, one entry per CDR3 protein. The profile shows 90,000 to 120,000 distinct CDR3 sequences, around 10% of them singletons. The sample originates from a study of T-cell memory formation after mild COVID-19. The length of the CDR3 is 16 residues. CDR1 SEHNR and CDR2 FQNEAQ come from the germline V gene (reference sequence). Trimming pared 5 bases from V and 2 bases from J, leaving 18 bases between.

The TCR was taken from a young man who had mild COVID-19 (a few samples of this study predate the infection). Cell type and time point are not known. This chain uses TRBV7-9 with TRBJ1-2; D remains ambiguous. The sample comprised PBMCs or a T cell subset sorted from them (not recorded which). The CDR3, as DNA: TGTGCCAGCAGCCTCCGTTTACAGCCACCAAACTATGGCTACACCTTC. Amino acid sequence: CASSLRLQPPNYGYTF.